These 20 T cell receptor beta chains originate from one sample sequenced in a study of technical replicates of blood from a handful of donors. The table came from immunoSEQ multiplex PCR; TCRdb's copy has only in-frame clones and leaves some out. The sample records 60,000 to 90,000 clones, roughly 96% being singletons. The sample taken for sequencing was T cells isolated from PBMCs. The receptors come from a human donor in good health.

The chain carries TRBV20-1 and TRBJ2-3; D possibly corresponds to TRBD2 (6 bases). Germline loops: CDR1 DFQATT, CDR2 SNEGSKA (reference sequence). There are 11 residues in the CDR3. V was shortened by 5 bases and J by 9 bases, with 12 bases between the two germline ends. The CDR3 DNA reads as TGCAGTGCTGCCCGACTAGAGACGCAGTATTTT. Its translation is CSAARLETQYF.

The V and J genes are TRBV18 and TRBJ2-7; 8 bases line up with TRBD1. CDR3 size: 17 residues. The V gene end was trimmed by 3 bases and the J gene end by 2 bases; junction bases not matched to a gene: 12. Germline V lookup: CDR1 KGHSH, CDR2 LQKENI. CDR3 sequence (DNA): TGTGCCAGCTCACCGCTCGTGACAGGGGAAGGGACCTACGAGCAGTACTTC. Translating it yields CASSPLVTGEGTYEQYF.

This sequence joins TRBV19 and TRBJ1-1; 9 bases are shared with TRBD1. Trimming took 4 bases from V and 4 from J; bases not matched to a gene: 4. This CDR3 is built from 14 residues. CDR1 is LNHDA, CDR2 SQIVND, per germline (reference sequence). This CDR3 is CASSTQQGATEAFF. CDR3 bases: TGTGCCAGTAGTACCCAACAGGGGGCCACTGAAGCTTTCTTT.

The chain is built from TRBV5-5 and TRBJ2-3; D gene uncertain. With 1 base removed from V and 4 bases from J, the gap between germline ends came to 10 bases. The CDR3 has 14 amino acids. The germline CDR1 and CDR2 sequences are SGHKS and YYEKEE (reference sequence). CDR3 bases: TGTGCCAGCAGCTTGTATCTCTCCCCAGATACGCAGTATTTT. Translated, it gives CASSLYLSPDTQYF.

The CDR3, as DNA: TGTGCCAGCAGCGGCCGGGACATACCTAACTATGGCTACACCTTC. Translating it yields CASSGRDIPNYGYTF. The genes are TRBV5-4 and TRBJ1-2, with TRBD1 as a possible D gene (6 bases). The CDR3 runs to 15 residues. V lost 4 bases and J lost 0, with 13 bases in between. Germline CDR1 SGHNT, CDR2 YYREEE (reference sequence).

This clone was found once. The chain recombines TRBV4-1 with TRBJ1-5; D is perhaps TRBD1 (6 bases). Looked up from germline, CDR1 is MGHRA and CDR2 is YSYEKL. The V end lost 3 bases, the J end lost 6 bases, and 12 bases lay between the germline ends. This CDR3 region has 14 residues. CDR3 sequence (DNA): TGCGCCAGCAGCCAGGGGGCGCCCGGTCAGCCCCAGCATTTT. The encoded protein is CASSQGAPGQPQHF.

The V call is TRBV6-5, the J call TRBJ2-7; 9 positions agree with TRBD2. Germline trimming cut 0 bases from V and 2 bases from J; bases unmatched to any gene: 2. The germline V gene encodes CDR1 MNHEY and CDR2 SVGAGI. The CDR3 covers 15 residues. This chain's CDR3 is CASSYSTSGPYEQYF. CDR3 nucleotide sequence: TGTGCCAGCAGTTACTCGACTAGCGGTCCCTACGAGCAGTACTTC.

J is TRBJ1-1 and V is TRBV19, with 7 bases matching TRBD1. The CDR3 loop spans 16 amino acids. After removal of 5 bases from V and 0 bases from J, the junction contained 9 bases not matched to a gene. The germline CDR1 and CDR2 sequences are LNHDA and SQIVND (reference sequence). Here the CDR3 reads CASSLGTAEMNTEAFF. CDR3 DNA sequence: TGTGCCAGTAGTTTGGGGACAGCAGAAATGAACACTGAAGCTTTCTTT.

This chain joins TRBV28 and TRBJ1-5; D is unclear. The germline V gene has CDR1 MDHEN and CDR2 SYDVKM. CDR3 length: 11 amino acids. V shed 6 bases and J shed 4 bases, with 4 bases lying between them. CDR3 in DNA: TGTGCCAGCAGATCAAATCAGCCCCAGCATTTT. This gives the protein CASRSNQPQHF.

This chain links TRBV19 with TRBJ1-2; weak D call: TRBD1 (5 bases). V lost 6 bases, J lost 6 bases, and 8 bases lay in between. Germline V gene data show CDR1 as LNHDA and CDR2 as SQIVND (reference sequence). The CDR3 loop spans 11 amino acids. CDR3 sequence (DNA): TGTGCCAGTAGGCAGGGTCATGGCTACACCTTC. Amino acid sequence: CASRQGHGYTF.

This chain joins TRBV6-5 and TRBJ2-7; 8 bases agree with TRBD1. The V and J ends lost 6 bases and 2 bases, in that order; junction bases with no gene match: 6. This CDR3 spans 14 amino acids. CDR1 MNHEY and CDR2 SVGAGI come from the germline V gene. CDR3 residues: CASRSGTGTYEQYF. In DNA form, the CDR3 reads TGTGCCAGCAGATCCGGGACAGGAACCTACGAGCAGTACTTC.

This sequence joins TRBV6-5 and TRBJ2-1; 8 bases fit TRBD1. The germline CDR1 and CDR2 sequences are MNHEY and SVGAGI. The junction had 4 bases not matched to a gene; V was cut back by 2 bases and J by 7 bases. This CDR3 comprises 14 residues. This CDR3 is CASSYGQGYNEQFF. DNA of the CDR3: TGTGCCAGCAGTTACGGACAGGGCTATAATGAGCAGTTCTTC.

This clone was detected only once. The gene calls are TRBV27 and TRBJ1-1, with 9 bases matching TRBD1. The CDR3 length is 15 residues. V lost 6 bases, J lost 2 bases, and 7 bases stayed unmatched. Germline-derived CDR1 and CDR2 are MNHEY and SMNVEV (reference sequence). The CDR3 region is CASSPTTGGNTEAFF. The DNA of the CDR3 is TGTGCCAGCAGCCCTACTACAGGGGGCAACACTGAAGCTTTCTTT.

This chain links TRBV29-1 with TRBJ1-4; a possible D gene is TRBD1 (5 bases). Per the germline V gene, CDR1 is SQVTM and CDR2 is ANQGSEA. The CDR3 sequence is 13 residues long. Trimming removed 4 bases at V and 4 bases at J, with 10 bases between. DNA of the CDR3: TGCAGCGTTGTTGACAGCAATAATGAAAAACTGTTTTTT. Its translation: CSVVDSNNEKLFF.

The chain couples TRBV7-9 to TRBJ1-5, with TRBD1 matching over 8 bases. The CDR3 runs 17 residues. V shed 5 bases, J shed 6 bases, and the junction held 15 bases outside the gene matches. CDR1 is SEHNR, CDR2 FQNEAQ, per germline (reference sequence). The CDR3: CASSQPPGGQDIQPQHF. The CDR3 region has the DNA TGTGCCAGCAGCCAGCCGCCGGGGGGACAGGATATTCAGCCCCAGCATTTT.

The chain couples TRBV21-1 to TRBJ2-7; TRBD2, the table's D call, lacks a check against the DNA. TRBV21-1 is a pseudogene locus. The CDR3 is 17 amino acids. The CDR3 loop reads CASSFQKLRGSFYEQYF. CDR3 DNA: TGTGCCAGCAGCTTCCAAAAACTCCGCGGTAGCTTCTACGAGCAGTACTTC.

The chain couples TRBV2 to TRBJ1-1, with D uncertain. V lost 3 bases and J 1 base, leaving 12 bases between the germline ends. The length of the CDR3 is 15 residues. Germline V CDR1 and CDR2: SNHLY, FYNNEI. The CDR3 DNA reads TGTGCCAGCAGTGACATGGCGGTGGGGAACACTGAAGCTTTCTTT. This encodes CASSDMAVGNTEAFF.

This chain connects TRBV30 to TRBJ2-7; TRBD1 aligns across 10 bases. The V segment lost 3 bases and the J segment 0 bases; nucleotides outside the gene matches: 5. Germline CDR1 and CDR2: GTSNPN and SVGIG (reference sequence). This CDR3 region has 15 residues. CDR3 residues: CAWSEGQGSSYEQYF. The CDR3 DNA reads TGTGCCTGGAGCGAGGGACAGGGGAGCTCCTACGAGCAGTACTTC.

The chain combines TRBV5-4 with TRBJ2-5, with 7 positions matching TRBD1. J lost 5 bases, V lost 4 bases, and 11 bases had no gene match. CDR1 and CDR2 from the germline V gene are SGHNT and YYREEE (reference sequence). This CDR3 spans 15 amino acids. CDR3 residues: CASSASQGRVETQYF. The CDR3 DNA reads TGTGCCAGCAGCGCATCACAGGGGCGGGTGGAGACCCAGTACTTC.

As DNA, the CDR3 is TGTGCCAGCAGCTATCGGGTCTTACACACAGATACGCAGTATTTT. Amino acid sequence: CASSYRVLHTDTQYF. This chain uses TRBV11-2 with TRBJ2-3; D is ambiguous. V lost 4 bases and J lost 2, with 13 bases in between. Germline CDR1 and CDR2: SGHAT and FQNNGV. CDR3 size: 15 residues.